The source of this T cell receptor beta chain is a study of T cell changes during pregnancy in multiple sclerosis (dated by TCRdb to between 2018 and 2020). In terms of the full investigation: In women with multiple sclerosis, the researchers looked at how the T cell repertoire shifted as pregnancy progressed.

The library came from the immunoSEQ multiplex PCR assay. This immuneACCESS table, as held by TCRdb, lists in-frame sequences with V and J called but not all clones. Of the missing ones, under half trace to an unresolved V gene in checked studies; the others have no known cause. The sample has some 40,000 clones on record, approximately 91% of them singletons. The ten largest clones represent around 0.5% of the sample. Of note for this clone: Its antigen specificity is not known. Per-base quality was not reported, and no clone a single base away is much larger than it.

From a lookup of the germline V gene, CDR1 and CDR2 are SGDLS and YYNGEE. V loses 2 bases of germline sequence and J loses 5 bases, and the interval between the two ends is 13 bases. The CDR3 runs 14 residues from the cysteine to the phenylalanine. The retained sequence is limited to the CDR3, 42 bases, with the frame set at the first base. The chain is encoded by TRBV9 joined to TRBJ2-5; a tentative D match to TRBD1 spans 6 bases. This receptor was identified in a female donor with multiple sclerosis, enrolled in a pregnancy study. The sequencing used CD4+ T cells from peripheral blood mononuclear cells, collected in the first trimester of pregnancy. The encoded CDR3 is CASSVGTGFETQYF. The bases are TGTGCCAGCAGCGTGGGAACAGGGTTTGAGACCCAGTACTTC.